The TCR beta chain described here comes from a study of response to subunit inactivated influenza vaccine (dated by TCRdb to 2017 to 2018). Concerning the study at large: To follow how T cells responded to a trivalent subunit inactivated influenza vaccine, the researchers relied on deep quantitative profiling of the T cell receptor repertoire.

Library construction relied on RT-PCR. The reads were generated on an Illumina HiSeq 2500. The raw public data were reprocessed by TCRdb itself: fastp quality trimming at Q25, MiXCR clonotype calling, in-frame beta chains only. Each entry is one CDR3 protein sequence, shown with its most common DNA and genes. The sample table records more than 500,000 distinct CDR3 sequences; about 11% of these occur just once. Approximately 11% of the sample comes from the top ten. Study-wide conclusions, independent of this receptor: According to the authors, only a limited number of new T cells may be recruited by each seasonal influenza vaccination.

This clonotype was seen many times. It has no known antigen specificity. Base qualities are missing; no much larger clone stands one base away. The CDR3 sequence holds 17 residues, the cysteine and phenylalanine included. The entry retains the CDR3 DNA only, 51 bases that are in frame from base 1. The V end gives up 0 bases and the J end 0 bases, leaving 7 bases in the junction not matched to a gene. The germline V gene supplies CDR1 SGHTA and CDR2 FQGNSA. These sequences were also reported in another study, on T cells expressing NK-cell markers. The second study, in turn, reports: The TCR beta cDNA libraries were made using 5'RACE template switching, a step that added both a universal primer site and unique molecular identifiers. In sorted CD3+CD56+NKG2C+, CD3+CD56+NKG2C- and CD3+CD56-NKG2C+ T-cell subsets from about 8 donors, TCR beta-chain repertoires were profiled. Of the eight sequenced donors, seven were found to be HCMV-seropositive and one was found to be HCMV-seronegative. In several experiments an anti-gammadeltaTCR antibody was added to restrict sorting to alphabetaTCR-expressing T cells. In about six donors, the dominant CD3+CD56+NKG2C+ clonotypes were found to rank among the top 10 CD8+ clonotypes and to make up about 1.0-7.5% of CD8+ T cells. Those dominant clonotypes were again the most abundant among CD3+CD56-NKG2C+ cells in several donors, at roughly 28.3-60.1%. Whether the expanded NKG2C-expressing T cell clones were specific for HCMV antigens was left unclear. The study sequenced eight donors, all healthy volunteers chosen at random: three men and five women. To determine HCMV serostatus, a commercial ELISA kit was used to detect HCMV-specific IgG in serum. Peripheral blood mononuclear cells were isolated from blood by Ficoll density gradient centrifugation. Bulk peripheral blood T-cell repertoires were additionally sequenced from unsorted PBMC for 5 or 6 donors. Priming for cDNA synthesis came from the TCR beta constant segment, and two successive PCR amplification steps followed. The libraries were sequenced on Illumina HiSeq 2000/2500, MiSeq or NextSeq, producing 2 x 150 bp reads. MIGEC handled demultiplexing of the reads and grouping by UMI, while MiTCR was used to assemble and quantify clonotypes. Only TCR cDNA sequences supported by at least two reads were kept to exclude erroneous sequences. The tcR package was used for downstream repertoire analysis, and clonotypes were matched between fractions using CDR3 nucleotide sequence together with V segment. VDJmatch was used to annotate antigen specificity against VDJdb, with one amino acid substitution in CDR3 permitted.

The chain is assembled from TRBV7-2 and TRBJ2-7; the central 8 bases match TRBD2. The sequencing used PBMCs from blood, collected on the day of vaccination. This TCR was recovered from a man aged 50-59 years who received an inactivated influenza vaccine. Donor details come from another sample of the same person, matched by shared clones. The CDR3 here reads CASSLALIGGGSYEQYF. Read as DNA, the sequence is TGTGCCAGCAGCTTAGCGCTAATCGGGGGGGGCTCCTACGAGCAGTACTTC.